This TCR beta chain was recorded in a study of T cell responses to AZD1222 COVID-19 vaccine. Findings and caveats of the study: Seropositive status at baseline applied to only five to seven AZD1222 recipients. Without day 14 samples, only post-peak T cell repertoires were studied. Two AZD1222 doses significantly raised spike-specific TCR breadth and depth over controls. A mostly white British donor set with more females was recruited, and clonal diversity was possibly underestimated.

About this clone itself: What it binds is not known.

Trimming removed 3 bases at V and 3 bases at J, with 17 bases between. Germline V gene data show CDR1 as LGHDT and CDR2 as YNNKEL (reference sequence). CDR3 length: 16 amino acids. Sequencing was performed with immunoSEQ multiplex PCR; in TCRdb, only in-frame clones are kept and a portion is missing. The data show 85,000 to 100,000 clones, over 75% seen once. The source of this sequence is an adult in good health. The J gene is TRBJ1-1, the V gene TRBV3-1 (or the pseudogene TRBV3-2), with unresolved D. The sample in question was peripheral blood, obtained on day 0 of AZD1222 vaccination. CDR3 nucleotide sequence: TGTGCCAGCAGCCACTGGGCCATATCTGGGGACACTGAAGCTTTCTTT. Translated: CASSHWAISGDTEAFF.